The TCR beta chain described here comes from a study of blood T cells in healthy people across ages. Study-wide points: No conclusive comparison of naive versus antigen-experienced cells was possible with unsorted PBMCs.

A second 7 to 11 cycle PCR used barcoded and J-beta primers. A template-switch adaptor containing 12 random nucleotides labeled each cDNA molecule. CDR3-containing paired-end reads numbered at least 2.5 million in each sample. TCRdb redid the calling of the 5' RACE reads with MiXCR, one entry per CDR3 protein. The sample holds around 280,000 distinct CDR3 sequences, about 25% seen once. Only one count was recorded for this clonotype. Its specificity is not known. After removal of 3 bases from V and 2 bases from J, the junction contained 4 bases not matched to a gene. The germline V gene has CDR1 SGHTA and CDR2 FQGNSA. The CDR3 contains 15 residues.

The sequenced sample consisted of blood. The receptor was isolated from a woman in her seventies in good health. The V and J genes are TRBV7-2 and TRBJ2-3; 8 nucleotides match TRBD1. The CDR3 here is CASSLTGVSTDTQYF. The CDR3 bases are TGTGCCAGCAGCTTGACAGGGGTATCCACAGATACGCAGTATTTT.